The next 9 T cell receptor beta chains were all read from a single sample in a study of blood T cell repertoires in COVID-19. Sequencing was performed with immunoSEQ multiplex PCR; in TCRdb, only in-frame clones are kept and a portion is missing. The table shows about 60,000 clones, with approximately 80% occurring only once. Sequencing was performed on peripheral blood. Source of these receptors: a man in his thirties or forties with COVID-19, enrolled during active disease.

The chain combines TRBV6-5 with TRBJ2-5; D possibly corresponds to TRBD2 (5 bases). Trimming cost V 10 bases and J 1 base, with 13 bases left between them. This CDR3 is 13 amino acids long. CDR1 MNHEY and CDR2 SVGAGI come from the germline V gene. CDR3 DNA sequence: TGTGCCATAACCCGGGATGTCCAAGAGACCCAGTACTTC. This codes for CAITRDVQETQYF.

The chain is built from TRBV6-6 and TRBJ2-7; D remains ambiguous. From germline, CDR1 is MNHNY and CDR2 SVGAGI (reference sequence). Trimming stripped 6 bases from V and 0 bases from J, with 12 bases between. The CDR3 has 14 amino acids. In nucleotides, the CDR3 is TGTGCCAGCAGACAACCCATAGCCTCCTACGAGCAGTACTTC. Its translation: CASRQPIASYEQYF.

The chain couples TRBV9 to TRBJ2-5; 9 bases map to TRBD1. Germline V CDR1 and CDR2: SGDLS, YYNGEE. V dropped 2 bases and J dropped 5; count of bases not matched to a gene: 1. The CDR3 sequence is 13 residues long. DNA of the CDR3: TGTGCCAGCAGCGTTGACAGGGGGGAGACCCAGTACTTC. It translates to CASSVDRGETQYF.

The J gene is TRBJ1-6, the V gene TRBV30; possible D gene TRBD1, 6 bases. V dropped 3 bases and J dropped 14 bases, with 11 bases sitting between them. Germline V gene sequence: CDR1 GTSNPN, CDR2 SVGIG (reference sequence). This CDR3 has 11 residues. The CDR3 sequence is CAWSPGVTLHF. As DNA, the CDR3 is TGTGCCTGGAGCCCAGGGGTAACCCTCCACTTT.

This chain links TRBV18 with TRBJ2-2, with no clear D. The germline CDR1 and CDR2 sequences are KGHSH and LQKENI. V lost 2 bases to trimming and J lost 0 bases, with 7 bases between them. The CDR3 sequence is 15 residues long. The CDR3 protein is CASSPFSANTGELFF. The CDR3 DNA reads TGTGCCAGCTCACCATTTTCGGCGAACACCGGGGAGCTGTTTTTT.

This chain uses TRBV30 with TRBJ2-7; TRBD2 matches 9 bases. Germline assignment: CDR1 GTSNPN and CDR2 SVGIG (reference sequence). This CDR3 comprises 13 residues. The V gene end was trimmed by 2 bases and the J gene end by 3 bases; junction bases not matched to a gene: 2. This CDR3 is CAWSTSGLYEQYF. The DNA for the CDR3 is TGTGCCTGGAGTACTAGCGGGCTCTACGAGCAGTACTTC.

The genes are TRBV5-1 and TRBJ2-2; D may be TRBD1 (6 bases). The V and J ends lost 6 bases and 1 base respectively, with 13 bases between them. Germline values: CDR1 SGHRS, CDR2 YFSETQ. This CDR3 is 15 amino acids long. CDR3 sequence (DNA): TGCGCCAGCATCCTCGGGACAAAGAACACCGGGGAGCTGTTTTTT. Translated, it gives CASILGTKNTGELFF. Looking up the rest from reference TRBV5-1 and TRBJ2-2 gives the full variable domain: KAGVTQTPRYLIKTRGQQVTLSCSPISGHRSVSWYQQTPGQGLQFLFEYFSETQRNKGNFPGRFSGRQFSNSRSEMNVSTLELGDSALYLCASILGTKNTGELFFGEGSRLTVL.

The chain has TRBV7-9 and TRBJ1-2, with 7 positions matching TRBD1. Germline CDR1 and CDR2: SEHNR and FQNEAQ (reference sequence). V trimming: 5 bases; J trimming: 7 bases; junction bases outside the gene matches: 10. This CDR3 comprises 14 residues. The CDR3 reads CASSTGQVGGGYTF. CDR3 in DNA: TGTGCCAGCAGCACCGGACAGGTCGGCGGTGGCTACACCTTC.

The chain recombines TRBV28 with TRBJ2-7, with 8 bases identical to TRBD1. CDR1 is MDHEN, CDR2 SYDVKM, per germline. CDR3 size: 15 residues. V was clipped by 2 bases and J by 1 base; unmatched bases: 4. The CDR3 nucleotides read TGTGCCAGCAGTTTAGACAGGGGCCTTTCCTACGAGCAGTACTTC. Translated, it gives CASSLDRGLSYEQYF. The whole variable domain, filled in from reference TRBV28 and TRBJ2-7, reads DVKVTQSSRYLVKRTGEKVFLECVQDMDHENMFWYRQDPGLGLRLIYFSYDVKMKEKGDIPEGYSVSREKKERFSLILESASTNQTSMYLCASSLDRGLSYEQYFGPGTRLTVT.